Listed below are T cell receptor beta chains from one sample, sequenced in a study of CD4+ T cells in melanoma. Assay: immunoSEQ multiplex PCR; the TCRdb copy retains only in-frame clones and omits some. Of about 55,000 clones in the sample, over 60% are singletons; the top ten hold approximately 5%. The sequencing input was tumor tissue. The source is a human donor with melanoma. CDR3s include the opening cysteine and the closing phenylalanine or tryptophan. Fields, in order: clone size, J gene, D gene, V gene, CDR3 protein, CDR3 DNA. A D gene is named only where the DNA matches it firmly. Clone size is not always given. Where it is, it says once, few, many or a class for expanded clones.

abundance: -; j_gene: TRBJ2-7; d_gene: TRBD1; v_gene: TRBV6-1; CDR3aa: CASSEASGQGTYEQYF; CDR3nt: TGTGCCAGCAGTGAAGCCTCGGGACAGGGAACCTACGAGCAGTACTTC
abundance: many; j_gene: TRBJ2-7; d_gene: -; v_gene: TRBV6-1; CDR3aa: CASSEPSPYEQYF; CDR3nt: TGTGCCAGCAGTGAACCCAGCCCCTACGAGCAGTACTTC
abundance: -; j_gene: TRBJ2-7; d_gene: -; v_gene: TRBV27; CDR3aa: CASSLGRGSTYEQYF; CDR3nt: TGTGCCAGCAGTTTGGGCAGGGGTTCGACATACGAGCAGTACTTC
abundance: -; j_gene: TRBJ2-5; d_gene: -; v_gene: TRBV28; CDR3aa: CASSPDSIVETQYF; CDR3nt: TGTGCCAGCAGCCCGGACTCAATCGTAGAGACCCAGTACTTC
abundance: -; j_gene: TRBJ1-5; d_gene: -; v_gene: TRBV21-1; CDR3aa: CASSKLGVVRNQPQHF; CDR3nt: TGTGCCAGCAGCAAACTTGGGGTTGTCCGCAATCAGCCCCAGCATTTT
abundance: -; j_gene: TRBJ1-5; d_gene: TRBD1; v_gene: TRBV5-4; CDR3aa: CASSLWDRNQPQHF; CDR3nt: TGTGCCAGCAGCTTGTGGGACAGAAATCAGCCCCAGCATTTT
abundance: -; j_gene: TRBJ2-7; d_gene: -; v_gene: TRBV14; CDR3aa: CASSRAPRNEQYF; CDR3nt: TGTGCCAGCAGCCGCGCACCCCGGAACGAGCAGTACTTC
abundance: -; j_gene: TRBJ1-1; d_gene: -; v_gene: TRBV7-2; CDR3aa: CASSLGSGAEAFF; CDR3nt: TGTGCCAGCAGCTTAGGTTCCGGAGCTGAAGCTTTCTTT
abundance: -; j_gene: TRBJ2-5; d_gene: TRBD2; v_gene: TRBV7-2; CDR3aa: CASSPRGGGPQETQYF; CDR3nt: TGTGCCAGCAGTCCCAGGGGCGGGGGGCCCCAAGAGACCCAGTACTTC
abundance: -; j_gene: TRBJ1-2; d_gene: -; v_gene: TRBV6-5; CDR3aa: CASSYDGRGYGYTF; CDR3nt: TGTGCCAGCAGTTACGACGGCAGAGGCTATGGCTACACCTTC
abundance: -; j_gene: TRBJ2-3; d_gene: -; v_gene: TRBV5-4; CDR3aa: CASSLDRVGDTQYF; CDR3nt: TGTGCCAGCAGCTTGGACAGGGTGGGGGATACGCAGTATTTT
abundance: -; j_gene: TRBJ2-1; d_gene: -; v_gene: TRBV27; CDR3aa: CASSLYSYNEQFF; CDR3nt: TGTGCCAGCAGTTTATACAGTTACAATGAGCAGTTCTTC
abundance: -; j_gene: TRBJ2-3; d_gene: TRBD1; v_gene: TRBV29-1; CDR3aa: CSVEPGTDRADTQYF; CDR3nt: TGCAGCGTTGAACCGGGGACAGATAGAGCAGATACGCAGTATTTT
abundance: many; j_gene: TRBJ2-5; d_gene: TRBD1; v_gene: TRBV9; CDR3aa: CASSPRQGRTQETQYF; CDR3nt: TGTGCCAGCAGCCCACGACAGGGGCGAACTCAAGAGACCCAGTACTTC
abundance: many; j_gene: TRBJ2-2; d_gene: -; v_gene: TRBV15; CDR3aa: CATSTTDSAGGELFF; CDR3nt: TGTGCCACCAGCACCACCGACAGCGCGGGCGGGGAGCTGTTTTTT
abundance: -; j_gene: TRBJ1-3; d_gene: -; v_gene: TRBV7-2; CDR3aa: CASSLQGMAGNTIYF; CDR3nt: TGTGCCAGCAGCTTGCAGGGGATGGCTGGAAACACCATATATTTT
abundance: few; j_gene: TRBJ1-5; d_gene: -; v_gene: TRBV4-1; CDR3aa: CASSQAEGSNQPQHF; CDR3nt: TGCGCCAGCAGCCAAGCGGAGGGCAGCAATCAGCCCCAGCATTTT
abundance: -; j_gene: TRBJ2-1; d_gene: TRBD2; v_gene: TRBV9; CDR3aa: CASSPGTSGGDEQFF; CDR3nt: TGTGCCAGCAGCCCGGGGACTAGCGGGGGGGATGAGCAGTTCTTC
abundance: -; j_gene: TRBJ2-7; d_gene: TRBD2; v_gene: TRBV7-2; CDR3aa: CASSSTGTSGNYEQYF; CDR3nt: TGTGCCAGCAGTTCTACCGGGACTAGCGGAAACTACGAGCAGTACTTC
abundance: -; j_gene: TRBJ1-2; d_gene: TRBD1; v_gene: TRBV28; CDR3aa: CASSLLGTDYGYTF; CDR3nt: TGTGCCAGCAGTTTATTGGGGACAGACTATGGCTACACCTTC
abundance: -; j_gene: TRBJ2-7; d_gene: TRBD1; v_gene: TRBV27; CDR3aa: CASSSRQGSYEQYF; CDR3nt: TGTGCCAGCAGTTCCCGACAGGGCTCCTACGAGCAGTACTTC
abundance: -; j_gene: TRBJ2-3; d_gene: TRBD1; v_gene: TRBV15; CDR3aa: CATSRTGGGGTQYF; CDR3nt: TGTGCCACCAGCCGTACAGGGGGCGGGGGTACGCAGTATTTT
abundance: few; j_gene: TRBJ1-1; d_gene: -; v_gene: TRBV15; CDR3aa: CATSSGQDTEAFF; CDR3nt: TGTGCCACCAGCAGTGGACAAGACACTGAAGCTTTCTTT
abundance: -; j_gene: TRBJ1-1; d_gene: TRBD1; v_gene: TRBV28; CDR3aa: CASSLFQGGTEAFF; CDR3nt: TGTGCCAGCAGTTTATTCCAGGGGGGGACTGAAGCTTTCTTT
abundance: -; j_gene: TRBJ2-1; d_gene: -; v_gene: TRBV2; CDR3aa: CASSVLQGSYNEQFF; CDR3nt: TGTGCCAGCAGTGTACTACAGGGATCCTACAATGAGCAGTTCTTC
abundance: -; j_gene: TRBJ2-5; d_gene: -; v_gene: TRBV5-1; CDR3aa: CASSLVQGVQETQYF; CDR3nt: TGCGCCAGCAGCTTGGTTCAGGGAGTTCAAGAGACCCAGTACTTC
abundance: -; j_gene: TRBJ2-5; d_gene: TRBD2; v_gene: TRBV4-1; CDR3aa: CASSLYFSGEETQYF; CDR3nt: TGCGCCAGCAGCCTCTATTTTAGCGGGGAAGAGACCCAGTACTTC
abundance: -; j_gene: TRBJ1-2; d_gene: -; v_gene: TRBV6-5; CDR3aa: CASRPTRSANYGYTF; CDR3nt: TGTGCCAGCAGGCCCACGAGGTCAGCTAACTATGGCTACACCTTC
abundance: -; j_gene: TRBJ2-1; d_gene: -; v_gene: TRBV5-1; CDR3aa: CASSFRRVDGFEQFF; CDR3nt: TGCGCCAGCAGCTTTAGGCGAGTTGACGGCTTTGAGCAGTTCTTC
abundance: few; j_gene: TRBJ2-3; d_gene: -; v_gene: TRBV20-1; CDR3aa: CSAGPTDTQYF; CDR3nt: TGCAGCGCTGGGCCCACAGATACGCAGTATTTT
abundance: -; j_gene: TRBJ1-6; d_gene: -; v_gene: TRBV6-5; CDR3aa: CASSRGAPNSPLHF; CDR3nt: TGTGCCAGCAGCAGAGGGGCGCCGAATTCACCCCTCCACTTT
abundance: medium-sized; j_gene: TRBJ1-2; d_gene: TRBD1; v_gene: TRBV7-9; CDR3aa: CASSLGTGANYGYTF; CDR3nt: TGTGCCAGCAGCTTGGGGACAGGAGCTAACTATGGCTACACCTTC
abundance: few; j_gene: TRBJ2-3; d_gene: TRBD1; v_gene: TRBV4-3; CDR3aa: CASSQARQGPDTQYF; CDR3nt: TGCGCCAGCAGCCAGGCAAGACAGGGCCCAGATACGCAGTATTTT
abundance: many; j_gene: TRBJ2-1; d_gene: -; v_gene: TRBV12-5; CDR3aa: CASGLTGPYNEQFF; CDR3nt: TGTGCTAGTGGTTTGACAGGACCTTACAATGAGCAGTTCTTC
abundance: -; j_gene: TRBJ2-7; d_gene: TRBD1; v_gene: TRBV5-6; CDR3aa: CASSLQGALYEQYF; CDR3nt: TGTGCCAGCAGCTTGCAGGGGGCGCTTTACGAGCAGTACTTC
abundance: few; j_gene: TRBJ2-1; d_gene: TRBD1; v_gene: TRBV7-9; CDR3aa: CASSLGQGARNEQFF; CDR3nt: TGTGCCAGCAGCCTGGGACAGGGGGCAAGGAATGAGCAGTTCTTC
abundance: many; j_gene: TRBJ2-1; d_gene: TRBD2; v_gene: TRBV4-1; CDR3aa: CATRLAGAPMDEQFF; CDR3nt: TGCGCCACCCGACTAGCGGGGGCCCCTATGGATGAGCAGTTCTTC
abundance: once; j_gene: TRBJ1-1; d_gene: -; v_gene: TRBV18; CDR3aa: CASSPDRKNTEAFF; CDR3nt: TGTGCCAGCTCACCCGACAGAAAGAACACTGAAGCTTTCTTT
abundance: -; j_gene: TRBJ2-3; d_gene: -; v_gene: TRBV2; CDR3aa: CASSEGSRYTDTQYF; CDR3nt: TGTGCCAGCAGTGAAGGCTCACGTTACACAGATACGCAGTATTTT
abundance: -; j_gene: TRBJ2-3; d_gene: -; v_gene: TRBV15; CDR3aa: CATSSGISDTQYF; CDR3nt: TGTGCCACCTCCTCAGGGATTTCAGATACGCAGTATTTT
abundance: -; j_gene: TRBJ2-3; d_gene: -; v_gene: TRBV5-1; CDR3aa: CASSPSTDTQYF; CDR3nt: TGCGCCAGCAGCCCTAGCACAGATACGCAGTATTTT
abundance: -; j_gene: TRBJ1-2; d_gene: -; v_gene: TRBV7-9; CDR3aa: CASSAHPETAFYGYTF; CDR3nt: TGTGCCAGCAGCGCCCACCCCGAGACAGCGTTCTATGGCTACACCTTC
abundance: -; j_gene: TRBJ2-2; d_gene: -; v_gene: TRBV6-5; CDR3aa: CASSYGSRGGELFF; CDR3nt: TGTGCCAGCAGTTACGGGAGCCGGGGGGGGGAGCTGTTTTTT
abundance: -; j_gene: TRBJ1-1; d_gene: TRBD1; v_gene: TRBV5-4; CDR3aa: CASSTRQGNTEAFF; CDR3nt: TGTGCCAGCAGCACCAGACAGGGGAACACTGAAGCTTTCTTT
abundance: -; j_gene: TRBJ1-1; d_gene: TRBD1; v_gene: TRBV6-5; CDR3aa: CASSKHRGSTEAFF; CDR3nt: TGTGCCAGCAGTAAACACAGGGGGAGCACTGAAGCTTTCTTT
abundance: -; j_gene: TRBJ2-7; d_gene: -; v_gene: TRBV4-2; CDR3aa: CASSQGVRDEQYF; CDR3nt: TGTGCCAGCAGCCAAGGTGTAAGAGACGAGCAGTACTTC
abundance: -; j_gene: TRBJ2-5; d_gene: -; v_gene: TRBV19; CDR3aa: CASTSGRETQYF; CDR3nt: TGTGCCAGTACCTCTGGGCGGGAGACCCAGTACTTC
abundance: -; j_gene: TRBJ1-6; d_gene: -; v_gene: TRBV11-2; CDR3aa: CASSLTGYNSPLHF; CDR3nt: TGTGCCAGCAGCTTGACAGGCTATAATTCACCCCTCCACTTT
abundance: -; j_gene: TRBJ2-5; d_gene: -; v_gene: TRBV7-2; CDR3aa: CASSLMGGGGQETQYF; CDR3nt: TGTGCCAGCAGCTTAATGGGAGGGGGAGGACAAGAGACCCAGTACTTC
abundance: -; j_gene: TRBJ2-7; d_gene: TRBD2; v_gene: TRBV7-8; CDR3aa: CASSLGGGYEQYF; CDR3nt: TGTGCCAGCAGCTTAGGGGGGGGCTACGAGCAGTACTTC
abundance: -; j_gene: TRBJ1-2; d_gene: -; v_gene: TRBV11-2; CDR3aa: CASSHSAGGGAYGYTF; CDR3nt: TGTGCCAGCAGCCATAGTGCGGGCGGGGGGGCCTATGGCTACACCTTC
abundance: -; j_gene: TRBJ1-5; d_gene: TRBD1; v_gene: TRBV7-2; CDR3aa: CASSLVGTGDQPQHF; CDR3nt: TGTGCCAGCAGCTTAGTTGGGACAGGGGACCAGCCCCAGCATTTT
abundance: -; j_gene: TRBJ1-2; d_gene: -; v_gene: TRBV7-2; CDR3aa: CASSSGQGGYTF; CDR3nt: TGTGCCAGCAGCTCCGGACAAGGTGGCTACACCTTC
abundance: -; j_gene: TRBJ2-3; d_gene: -; v_gene: TRBV6-6; CDR3aa: CASSYRGTLTDTQYF; CDR3nt: TGTGCCAGCAGTTATAGGGGAACCCTCACAGATACGCAGTATTTT
abundance: -; j_gene: TRBJ2-7; d_gene: TRBD1; v_gene: TRBV5-5; CDR3aa: CASSWTQGAEQYF; CDR3nt: TGTGCCAGCAGCTGGACACAGGGGGCCGAGCAGTACTTC
abundance: -; j_gene: TRBJ2-7; d_gene: TRBD2; v_gene: TRBV5-4; CDR3aa: CASSLGPGGVYEQYF; CDR3nt: TGTGCCAGCAGCTTGGGCCCGGGGGGTGTTTACGAGCAGTACTTC
abundance: many; j_gene: TRBJ1-2; d_gene: -; v_gene: TRBV27; CDR3aa: CASSLLGGIRGYTF; CDR3nt: TGTGCCAGCAGTTTACTGGGGGGTATAAGGGGCTACACCTTC
abundance: -; j_gene: TRBJ2-3; d_gene: -; v_gene: TRBV6-4; CDR3aa: CASMAWDVTDTQYF; CDR3nt: TGTGCCAGCATGGCGTGGGACGTGACAGATACGCAGTATTTT
abundance: -; j_gene: TRBJ2-3; d_gene: -; v_gene: TRBV5-8; CDR3aa: CASSLRYGSTDTQYF; CDR3nt: TGTGCCAGCAGCTTGCGGTACGGAAGCACAGATACGCAGTATTTT